Reported below is one T cell receptor beta chain. Its antigen is not known. Separate sequencing covered autoproliferating (CFSE-dim) and non-proliferating (CFSE-high) T cells from stimulus-free culture. Replicate wells were pooled after more than six days of stimulus-free culture of some 55 million CFSE-labeled PBMCs. PBMCs were labeled with 0.5 to 0.65 uM CFSE and cultured without exogenous stimuli. The data were obtained in a study of memory B cells and T cells in multiple sclerosis. Repertoires were generated with immunoSEQ multiplex PCR, while TCRdb's copy carries only in-frame clones and drops some. The repertoire holds 12,000 or so clones, with 84% as singletons. Findings and limits, study-wide: Normalization was needed because clone-set size differences affected shared clonotype counts.

The V end was cut by 3 bases, the J end by 5 bases, with 11 bases between. The CDR3 spans 14 residues. The germline V gene encodes CDR1 LNHDA and CDR2 SQIVND (reference sequence). The clonotype was recovered from a human donor with multiple sclerosis. The material sequenced was PBMCs from blood kept in culture. This chain joins TRBV19 and TRBJ2-1; TRBD2 might be the D (5 bases). In DNA form, the CDR3 reads TGTGCCAGTAGTATTGGACTGATACACAATGAGCAGTTCTTC. Amino acid sequence: CASSIGLIHNEQFF. Using reference TRBV19 and TRBJ2-1 for the parts outside the CDR3, the full variable domain is DGGITQSPKYLFRKEGQNVTLSCEQNLNHDAMYWYRQDPGQGLRLIYYSQIVNDFQKGDIAEGYSVSREKKESFPLTVTSAQKNPTAFYLCASSIGLIHNEQFFGPGTRLTVL.